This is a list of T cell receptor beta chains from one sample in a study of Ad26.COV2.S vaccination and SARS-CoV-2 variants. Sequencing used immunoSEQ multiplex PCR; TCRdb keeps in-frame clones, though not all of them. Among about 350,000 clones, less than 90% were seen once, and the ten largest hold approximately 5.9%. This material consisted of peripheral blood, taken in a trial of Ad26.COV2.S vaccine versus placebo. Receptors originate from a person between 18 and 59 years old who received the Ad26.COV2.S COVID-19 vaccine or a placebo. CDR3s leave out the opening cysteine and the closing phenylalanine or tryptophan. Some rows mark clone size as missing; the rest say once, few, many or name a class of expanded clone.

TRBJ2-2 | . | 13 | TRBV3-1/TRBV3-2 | ASSQPGRASGELF
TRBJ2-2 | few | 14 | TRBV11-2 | ASSPNRGRHTGELF
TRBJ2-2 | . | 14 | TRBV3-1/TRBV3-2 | ASSRLAGGLPGELF
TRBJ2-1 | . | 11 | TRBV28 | ASRGQGQNEQF
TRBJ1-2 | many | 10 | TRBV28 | ASSRGTLGYT
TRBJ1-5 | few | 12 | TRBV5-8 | ASSLYSSNQPQH
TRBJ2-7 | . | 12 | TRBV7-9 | ASSPNSKNYEQY
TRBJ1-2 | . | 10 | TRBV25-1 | ASNGIGYGYT
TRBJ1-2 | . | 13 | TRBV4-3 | ASSQGGAPPYGYT
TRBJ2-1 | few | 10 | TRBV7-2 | ASSFNYNEQF
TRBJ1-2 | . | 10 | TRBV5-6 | ASTQRTYGYT
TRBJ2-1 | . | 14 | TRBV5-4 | ASSPARDRESNEQF
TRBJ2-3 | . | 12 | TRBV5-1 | ASSLPVRSDTQY
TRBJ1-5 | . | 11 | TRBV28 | ASNGGGNQPQH
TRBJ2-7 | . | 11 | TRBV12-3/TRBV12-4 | ASRAPGRYEQY
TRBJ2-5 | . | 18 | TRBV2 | ASSSVGGTSETFGLQTQY
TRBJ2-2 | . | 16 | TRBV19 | ASSIGGPGQGNTGELF
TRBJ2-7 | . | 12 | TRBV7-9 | ASSPSRNPYEQY
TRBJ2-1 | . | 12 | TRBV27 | ASSRGGRLLGQF
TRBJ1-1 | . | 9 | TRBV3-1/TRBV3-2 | ASSQAQVAF
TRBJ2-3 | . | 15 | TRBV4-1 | ASSRELAESSTDTQY
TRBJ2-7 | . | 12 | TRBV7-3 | ASSYLQAGGQWH
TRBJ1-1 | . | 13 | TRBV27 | ASSLNPGRYTEAF
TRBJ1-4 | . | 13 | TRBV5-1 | ASSLTGTRVEKLF
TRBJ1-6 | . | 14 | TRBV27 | ASSLSLSSYNSPLH
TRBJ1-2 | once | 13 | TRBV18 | ASSGAGEVLYGYT
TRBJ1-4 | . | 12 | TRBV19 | ASSIIVKPGKLF
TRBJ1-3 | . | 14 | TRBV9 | ASSLDKGYSGNTIY
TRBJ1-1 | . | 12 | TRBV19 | ASSLRLKSTEAF
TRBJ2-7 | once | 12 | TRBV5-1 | ASSLEGSLYEQY
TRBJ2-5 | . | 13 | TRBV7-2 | ASSFGTGYQETQY
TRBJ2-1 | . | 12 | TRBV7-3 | ASSATSGGNEQF
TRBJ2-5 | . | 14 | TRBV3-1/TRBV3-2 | ASSQFGAGPQETQY
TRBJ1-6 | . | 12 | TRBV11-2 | ASSLGGQASSLH
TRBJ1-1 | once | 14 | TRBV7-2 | ASSMGRTGKNAEAF
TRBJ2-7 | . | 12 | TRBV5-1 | ASSLEASGREQY
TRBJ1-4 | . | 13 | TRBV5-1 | ASSTGDRTNEKLF
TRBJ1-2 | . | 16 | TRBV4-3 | ASSQEFLGVEGVYGYT
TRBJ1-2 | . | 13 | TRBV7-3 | ASSLDRAFAYGYT
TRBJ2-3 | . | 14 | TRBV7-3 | ASSRGSYPSKDTQY
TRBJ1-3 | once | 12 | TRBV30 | AFPHTASGNTIY
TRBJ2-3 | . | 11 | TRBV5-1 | ASSPGTTDTQY